What follows are 2 T cell receptor beta chains derived from one specimen sequenced in a study of shared clonotypes between healthy human individuals. Naive CD8 populations comprised CD45RO-negative cells positively selected for CCR7, excluding terminally differentiated effector memory CD45RA+ cells. The table came from immunoSEQ multiplex PCR; TCRdb's copy has only in-frame clones and leaves some out. Here the sample spans hundreds of thousands of clones, almost 95% being singletons. What was sequenced was naive CD8+ T cells sorted from blood. These receptors came from a man aged 25 to 45 in good health.

This chain links TRBV7-9 with TRBJ2-1; D is ambiguous. The germline CDR1 and CDR2 sequences are SEHNR and FQNEAQ (reference sequence). The CDR3 loop spans 13 amino acids. The ends were cut back, 5 bases at V and 3 bases at J, with 8 bases in the middle. The CDR3 nucleotides read TGTGCCAGCAGCGACCTTCGCTACAATGAGCAGTTCTTC. Its protein product is CASSDLRYNEQFF.

The chain carries TRBV30 and TRBJ2-7, with D perhaps matching TRBD2 (5 bases). This CDR3 has 14 residues. CDR1 is GTSNPN, CDR2 SVGIG, per germline (reference sequence). Trimming took 0 bases from V and 2 from J, leaving 11 bases between them. The CDR3 DNA reads as TGTGCCTGGAGTGTACGACTACCCCCCTACGAGCAGTACTTC. Amino acids: CAWSVRLPPYEQYF.